What follows describes a single TCR beta chain. Clones were read by immunoSEQ multiplex PCR, and TCRdb kept only the in-frame ones, dropping some. The table records roughly 80,000 clones, around 94% of them present only once. The source of the sample is a study of technical replicates of blood from several donors. Germline V gene sequence: CDR1 MNHEY, CDR2 SVGAGI. CDR3 size: 14 residues. V was clipped by 8 bases and J by 7 bases; unmatched bases: 6. This clonotype was sampled from a human donor in good health. The chain is built from TRBV6-5 and TRBJ2-2, with 11 bases identical to TRBD2. Sequencing input: T cells isolated from PBMCs. CDR3 sequence: CASLSGREVGELFF. For the CDR3, the DNA is TGTGCCAGCCTTAGCGGGAGGGAGGTCGGGGAGCTGTTTTTT.